This T cell receptor beta chain was captured by sequencing in a study of cytomegalovirus exposure and HLA in healthy donors. PCR used 60 Vbeta primers and 13 Jbeta primers. Only in-frame clones appear in the TCRdb table, and some are missing; sequencing was by immunoSEQ multiplex PCR. The profile shows more than 95,000 clones, approximately 78% of them singletons. The sequencing input was PBMCs. The sequence was collected from a woman in her twenties or thirties in good health and CMV-seronegative.

Here the CDR3 reads CASSKTGGETQYF. The CDR3, as DNA: TGTGCCAGTAGTAAGACGGGGGGAGAGACCCAGTACTTC. The gene calls are TRBV19 and TRBJ2-5; 7 bases match TRBD2. After removal of 4 bases from V and 4 bases from J, the junction contained 3 bases not matched to a gene. Germline assignment: CDR1 LNHDA and CDR2 SQIVND (reference sequence). The CDR3 spans 13 residues.